This T cell receptor beta chain was recovered during a study of regulatory T cells in long-lasting Graves disease. Overall study findings and caveats: Examination was confined to peripheral blood, excluding thyroid tissue. Segments TRBV28, TRBJ1-2 and TRBJ2-5 showed preferential usage in persistent disease.

V lost 0 bases to trimming and J lost 1 base; unmatched junction nucleotides: 2. Germline CDR1 reads LNHNV; CDR2 reads YYDKDF (reference sequence). The CDR3 totals 15 residues. Time point given: persistent/refractory GD, antithyroid drugs over 5 years with positive TRAb. Preparation of the TCR library used RNA extracted from PBMCs. An endocrinology department in Xi'an, China, recruited the patients. CDR3-region Arm-PCR and iRepertoire HTBI primers produced the TCR beta libraries. One entry per CDR3 protein results from TCRdb running MiXCR on the multiplex PCR reads. The table shows about 470,000 distinct CDR3 sequences, with less than 25% occurring only once. This clonotype came up many times. Antigen specificity is unknown.

Sequences were derived from peripheral blood mononuclear cells (PBMCs), sampled when the disease was refractory, from a patient treated with antithyroid drugs. This receptor was taken from a female donor with Graves disease. The V and J genes are TRBV15 and TRBJ2-7, with 8 bases aligning to TRBD1. The CDR3 bases are TGTGCCACCAGCAGAGATCGGACAGGGTCCTACGAGCAGTACTTC. Its translation is CATSRDRTGSYEQYF. Looking up the rest from reference TRBV15 and TRBJ2-7 gives the full variable domain: DAMVIQNPRYQVTQFGKPVTLSCSQTLNHNVMYWYQQKSSQAPKLLFHYYDKDFNNEADTPDNFQSRRPNTSFCFLDIRSPGLGDTAMYLCATSRDRTGSYEQYFGPGTRLTVT.